The source of this T cell receptor beta chain is a study of blood T cells in healthy people across ages. Study-wide points: Strongly correlated with naive T cell percentage was TCR beta diversity.

Points on this clonotype: What it binds is not known.

Primers used in a second PCR of about 7 to 12 cycles were a sample-barcoded 5' primer and a J-beta primer mix. Each of the cDNA molecules was tagged by a template-switch adaptor with 12 random nucleotides. One entry per CDR3 protein results from TCRdb running MiXCR on the 5' RACE reads. The data hold around 1.7 million distinct CDR3 sequences, with 28% observed a single time. Donors gave roughly 10 milliliters of peripheral blood apiece. Per-sample PBMC isolation yielded at least 6 million cells. The CDR3 loop spans 15 amino acids. V gave up 0 bases and J gave up 1 base, with 9 bases separating them. Germline values: CDR1 LGHDT, CDR2 YNNKEL (reference sequence).

The chain has TRBV3-1 and TRBJ1-1, with D unresolved. Sequencing was carried out using blood. The source of this sequence is a woman aged 25 to 39 in good health. The CDR3 DNA reads as TGTGCCAGCAGCCAAGAGTGGCAAACGAACACTGAAGCTTTCTTT. Encoded protein: CASSQEWQTNTEAFF.